The rows below give T cell receptor beta chains drawn from one sample of a study of PD-1 blockade in classical Hodgkin lymphoma. This table comes from immunoSEQ multiplex PCR, and its TCRdb copy is limited to in-frame clones, with some not included. The sample has more than 7,500 clones; about 79% are singletons. The sequencing used CD4+ T cells from blood, collected at baseline. The receptor set was obtained from a human donor with classical Hodgkin lymphoma. Each CDR3 is given without its conserved first and last residue.

TRBV11-2 ASSVTRAWDEQF
TRBV4-1 ASSQVRASYNEQF
TRBV5-4 ASSLLAGSGGTDTQY
TRBV2 ASRGPAHGYT
TRBV9 ASSVSGTGNYEQY
TRBV5-4 ASSSGVTSGNQETQY
TRBV12-1 ASSFAPAGERNEQY
TRBV6-5 ASKVDANTEAF
TRBV7-9 ASSHSGVTDTQY
TRBV6-1 ASSEVPAAGVTYEQY
TRBV7-9 ASSRTVDSPLH
TRBV18 ASSPESKTYEQY
TRBV10-3 AISVGTGWTYEQY
TRBV6-1 ASKRTQNTGELF
TRBV28 ASSLSLKYYGYT
TRBV11-2 ASSASLNNEQF
TRBV27 ASSLEASLAKYEQY
TRBV5-1 ASTPGQGGNIQY
TRBV5-4 ASRSGTDENTQY
TRBV10-2 ASSNVGTGAGQPQH